Below are 2 T cell receptor beta chains sequenced from a single sample in a study of T cell repertoires in cytomegalovirus infection. Antigen specificity for these receptors is unknown. TCRdb re-analysed the reads in MiXCR, keeping a single row per CDR3 protein. The profile shows about 68,000 distinct CDR3 sequences, around 21% of them singletons. Sequencing was performed on PBMCs, sequenced either directly or after in vitro stimulation (not recorded which). The origin of the receptors is a human donor in good health (CMV status not recorded). Some clones in this sample may be carry-over from other donors' samples.

The genes are TRBV7-6 and TRBJ2-5; 9 nucleotides agree with TRBD2. V dropped 5 bases and J dropped 0; count of bases not matched to a gene: 10. Germline values: CDR1 SGHVS, CDR2 FNYEAQ. This CDR3 has 17 residues. This CDR3 reads CASSPRASGTYQETQYF. The CDR3 DNA reads TGTGCCAGCAGCCCCCGGGCTAGCGGGACCTACCAAGAGACCCAGTACTTC.

This clonotype was found many times. The CDR3 DNA reads as TGTGCCAGCAGCCCCAAATTTGGGTACGGCTACACCTTC. Its translation: CASSPKFGYGYTF. The V and J genes are TRBV7-6 and TRBJ1-2; D remains unclear. This CDR3 comprises 13 residues. Germline values: CDR1 SGHVS, CDR2 FNYEAQ. V was pared by 5 bases and J by 8 bases, with 15 bases between.